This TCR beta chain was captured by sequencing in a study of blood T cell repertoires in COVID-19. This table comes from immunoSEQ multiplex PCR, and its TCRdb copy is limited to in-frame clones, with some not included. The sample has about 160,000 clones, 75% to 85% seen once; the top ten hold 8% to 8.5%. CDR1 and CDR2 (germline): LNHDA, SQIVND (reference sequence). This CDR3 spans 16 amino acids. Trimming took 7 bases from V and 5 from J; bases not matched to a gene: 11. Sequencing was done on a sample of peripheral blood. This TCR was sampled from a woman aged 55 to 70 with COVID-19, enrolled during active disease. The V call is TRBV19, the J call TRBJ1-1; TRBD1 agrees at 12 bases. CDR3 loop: CASMGGTGGAGTEAFF. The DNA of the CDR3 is TGTGCCAGTATGGGGGGGACAGGGGGCGCCGGGACTGAAGCTTTCTTT.